This T cell receptor beta chain was sequenced for a study of cytomegalovirus exposure and HLA in healthy donors. Study findings and constraints: Researchers catalogued roughly 170 TCR beta chains as cytomegalovirus-associated. Subsequent analysis revealed that first-cohort TCR clusters tended to co-occur in the 120 or so validation repertoires. Usually a TCR sequence was rare, but some public TCRs were found in many donors. According to reports, the classifier identified cytomegalovirus status with high specificity and sensitivity.

A note on this clone: Its antigen is not identified.

The assay was immunoSEQ multiplex PCR, and TCRdb's table has in-frame clones only and misses some. The sample carries about 110,000 clones, around 95% recorded once. V shed 9 bases and J 4 bases; nucleotides not matched to a gene: 10. Germline V gene sequence: CDR1 SNHLY, CDR2 FYNNEI. The CDR3 spans 14 residues. Sequenced input: PBMCs. This TCR was recovered from a woman aged 18-30 years in good health and CMV-seronegative. The J gene is TRBJ1-2, the V gene TRBV2; 8 bases match TRBD1. CDR3 residues: CASSPGTGVYGYTF. As DNA, the CDR3 is TGTGCCAGTAGTCCCGGGACAGGAGTCTATGGCTACACCTTC. Drawing the rest from reference TRBV2 and TRBJ1-2, the complete variable domain is EPEVTQTPSHQVTQMGQEVILRCVPISNHLYFYWYRQILGQKVEFLVSFYNNEISEKSEIFDDQFSVERPDGSNFTLKIRSTKLEDSAMYFCASSPGTGVYGYTFGSGTRLTVV.